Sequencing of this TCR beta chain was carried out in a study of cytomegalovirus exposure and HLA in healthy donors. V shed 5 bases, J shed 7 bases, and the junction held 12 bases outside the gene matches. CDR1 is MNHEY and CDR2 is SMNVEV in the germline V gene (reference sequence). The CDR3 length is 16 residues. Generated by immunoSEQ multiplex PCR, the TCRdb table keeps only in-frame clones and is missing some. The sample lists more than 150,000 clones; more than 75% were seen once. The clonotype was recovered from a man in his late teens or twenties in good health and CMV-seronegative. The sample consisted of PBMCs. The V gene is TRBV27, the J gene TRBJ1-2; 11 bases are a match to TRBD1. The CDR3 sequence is CASSPEPGQGVSGYTF. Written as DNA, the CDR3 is TGTGCCAGCAGTCCGGAGCCGGGACAGGGGGTGTCTGGCTACACCTTC.